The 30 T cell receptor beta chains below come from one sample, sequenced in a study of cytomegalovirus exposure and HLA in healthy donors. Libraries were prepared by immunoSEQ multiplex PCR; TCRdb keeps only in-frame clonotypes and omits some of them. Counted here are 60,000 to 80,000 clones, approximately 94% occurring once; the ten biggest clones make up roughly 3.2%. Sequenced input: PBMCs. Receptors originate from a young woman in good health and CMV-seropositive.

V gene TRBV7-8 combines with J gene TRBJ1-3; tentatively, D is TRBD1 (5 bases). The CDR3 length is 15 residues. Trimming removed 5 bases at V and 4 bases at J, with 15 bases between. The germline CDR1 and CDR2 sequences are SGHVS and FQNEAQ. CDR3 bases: TGTGCCAGCAGCAGTTTTGGGGCGCGAGGAAACACCATATATTTT. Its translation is CASSSFGARGNTIYF. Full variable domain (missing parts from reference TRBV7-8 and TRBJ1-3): GAGVSQSPRYKVAKRGQDVALRCDPISGHVSLFWYQQALGQGPEFLTYFQNEAQLDKSGLPSDRFFAERPEGSVSTLKIQRTQQEDSAVYLCASSSFGARGNTIYFGEGSWLTVV.

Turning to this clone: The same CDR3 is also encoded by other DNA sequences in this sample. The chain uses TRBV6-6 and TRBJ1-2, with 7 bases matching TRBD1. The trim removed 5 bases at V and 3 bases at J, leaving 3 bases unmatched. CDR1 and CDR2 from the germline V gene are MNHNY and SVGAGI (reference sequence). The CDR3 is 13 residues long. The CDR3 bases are TGTGCCAGCAGTCCTACAGGGGACTATGGCTACACCTTC. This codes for CASSPTGDYGYTF.

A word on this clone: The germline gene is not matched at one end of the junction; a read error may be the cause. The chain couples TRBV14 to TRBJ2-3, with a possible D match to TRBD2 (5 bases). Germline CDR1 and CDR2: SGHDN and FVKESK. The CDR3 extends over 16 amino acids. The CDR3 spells CAGSQNSGYSTDTQYF. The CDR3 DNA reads TGTGCCGGCAGCCAAAACAGCGGATACAGCACAGATACGCAGTATTTT.

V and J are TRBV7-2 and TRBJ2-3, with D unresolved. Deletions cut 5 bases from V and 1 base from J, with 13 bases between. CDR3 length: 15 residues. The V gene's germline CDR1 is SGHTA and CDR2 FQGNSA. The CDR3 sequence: CASSLYPGGTDTQYF. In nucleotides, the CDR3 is TGTGCCAGCAGCCTATACCCAGGTGGCACAGATACGCAGTATTTT.

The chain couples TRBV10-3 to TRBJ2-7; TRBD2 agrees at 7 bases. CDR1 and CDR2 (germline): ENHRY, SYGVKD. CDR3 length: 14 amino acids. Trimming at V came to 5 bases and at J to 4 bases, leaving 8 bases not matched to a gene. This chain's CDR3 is CAISSGRAGYEQYF. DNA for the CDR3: TGTGCCATCAGTAGTGGGAGGGCGGGGTACGAGCAGTACTTC.

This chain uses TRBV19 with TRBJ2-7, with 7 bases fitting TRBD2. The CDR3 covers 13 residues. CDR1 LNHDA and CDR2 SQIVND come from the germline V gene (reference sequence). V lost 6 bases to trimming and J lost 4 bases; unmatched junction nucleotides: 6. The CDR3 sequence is CASSAGEGYEQYF. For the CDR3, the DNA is TGTGCCAGTAGCGCGGGAGAGGGGTACGAGCAGTACTTC.

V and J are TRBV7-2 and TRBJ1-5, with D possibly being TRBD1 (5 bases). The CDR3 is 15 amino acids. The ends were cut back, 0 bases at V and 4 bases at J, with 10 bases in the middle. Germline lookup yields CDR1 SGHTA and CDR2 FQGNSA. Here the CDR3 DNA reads TGTGCCAGCAGCTTAGCAGACAGAGCAAATCAGCCCCAGCATTTT. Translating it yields CASSLADRANQPQHF.

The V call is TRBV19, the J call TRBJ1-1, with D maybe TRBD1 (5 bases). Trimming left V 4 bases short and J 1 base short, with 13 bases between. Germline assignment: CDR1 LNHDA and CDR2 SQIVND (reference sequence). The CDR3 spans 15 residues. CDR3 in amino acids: CASSKYSGQNTEAFF. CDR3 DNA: TGTGCCAGTAGTAAATACTCCGGACAGAACACTGAAGCTTTCTTT.

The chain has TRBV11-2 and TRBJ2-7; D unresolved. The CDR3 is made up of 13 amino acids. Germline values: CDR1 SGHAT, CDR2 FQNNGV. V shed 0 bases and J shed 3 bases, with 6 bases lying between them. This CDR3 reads CASSLEYNYEQYF. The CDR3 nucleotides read TGTGCCAGCAGCTTAGAGTACAACTACGAGCAGTACTTC.

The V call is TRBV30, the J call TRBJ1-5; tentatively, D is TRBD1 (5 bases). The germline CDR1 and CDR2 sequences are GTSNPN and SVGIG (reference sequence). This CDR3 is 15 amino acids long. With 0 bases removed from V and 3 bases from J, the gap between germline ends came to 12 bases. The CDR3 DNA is TGTGCCTGGAGTGTATCGGGGGGTCCCAATCAGCCCCAGCATTTT. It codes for CAWSVSGGPNQPQHF.

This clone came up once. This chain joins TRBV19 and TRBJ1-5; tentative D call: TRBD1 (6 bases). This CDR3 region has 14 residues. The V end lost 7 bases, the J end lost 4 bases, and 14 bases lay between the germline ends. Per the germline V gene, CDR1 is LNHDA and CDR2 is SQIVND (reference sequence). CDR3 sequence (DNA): TGTGCCAGTATCCCGACAGGACCAAATCAGCCCCAGCATTTT. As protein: CASIPTGPNQPQHF.

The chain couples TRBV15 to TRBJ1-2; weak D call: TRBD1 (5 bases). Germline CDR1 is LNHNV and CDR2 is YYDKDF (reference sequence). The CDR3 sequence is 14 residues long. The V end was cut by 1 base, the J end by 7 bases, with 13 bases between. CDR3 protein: CATSRVGQGFGYTF. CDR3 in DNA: TGTGCCACCAGCAGAGTCGGTCAGGGTTTTGGCTACACCTTC.

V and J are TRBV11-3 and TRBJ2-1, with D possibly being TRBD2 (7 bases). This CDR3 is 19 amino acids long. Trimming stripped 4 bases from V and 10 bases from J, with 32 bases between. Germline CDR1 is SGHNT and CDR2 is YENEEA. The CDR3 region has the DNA TGTGCCAGCAGCTCTTCCGCCCCCAGGGGTGCGGGGGCCCTCCTCGAGCAGTTCTTC. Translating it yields CASSSSAPRGAGALLEQFF.

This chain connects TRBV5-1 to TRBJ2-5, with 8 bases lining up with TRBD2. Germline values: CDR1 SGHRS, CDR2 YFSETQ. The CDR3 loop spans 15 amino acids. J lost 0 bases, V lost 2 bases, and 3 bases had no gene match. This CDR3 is CASSFGSGDQETQYF. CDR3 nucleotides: TGCGCCAGCAGCTTCGGTAGCGGGGACCAAGAGACCCAGTACTTC. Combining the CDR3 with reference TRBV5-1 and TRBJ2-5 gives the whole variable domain KAGVTQTPRYLIKTRGQQVTLSCSPISGHRSVSWYQQTPGQGLQFLFEYFSETQRNKGNFPGRFSGRQFSNSRSEMNVSTLELGDSALYLCASSFGSGDQETQYFGPGTRLLVL.

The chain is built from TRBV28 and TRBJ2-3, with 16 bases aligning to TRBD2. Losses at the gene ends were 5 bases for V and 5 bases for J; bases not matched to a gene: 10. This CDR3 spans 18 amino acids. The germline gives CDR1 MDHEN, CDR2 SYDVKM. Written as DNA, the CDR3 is TGTGCCAGCAGTGGACGGGGACTAGCGGGAGGGTTGGAAGATACGCAGTATTTT. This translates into CASSGRGLAGGLEDTQYF.

The CDR3 region has the DNA TGCGCCAGCAGCCAAGCCCTCGGAGGGACAGGGACCTATGGCTACACCTTC. It encodes CASSQALGGTGTYGYTF. The chain carries TRBV4-3 and TRBJ1-2; TRBD1 matches at 9 bases. CDR1 and CDR2 from the germline V gene are LGHNA and YSLEER. The CDR3 has 17 residues. J was trimmed by 4 bases and V by 1 base; bases with no gene match: 10.

In DNA form, the CDR3 reads TGTGCCACCAGCGCCAGTCAAAACACCGGGGAGCTGTTTTTT. Its protein is CATSASQNTGELFF. The chain employs TRBV15 and TRBJ2-2; D call uncertain. With 5 bases removed from V and 2 bases from J, the gap between germline ends came to 9 bases. Germline V CDR1 and CDR2: LNHNV, YYDKDF (reference sequence). The CDR3 is 14 residues long.

The CDR3 DNA sequence: TGTGCCAGCAGTCCTAGTCCGGGACAGGGGTACGAGCAGTACTTC. This sequence encodes CASSPSPGQGYEQYF. The V gene is TRBV6-1, the J gene TRBJ2-7, with 10 bases aligning to TRBD1. The V and J ends lost 5 bases and 4 bases, in that order; junction bases with no gene match: 8. The CDR3 sequence is 15 residues long. Germline loops: CDR1 MNHNS, CDR2 SASEGT.

The CDR3 region has the DNA TGTGCCAGCAGCCAAGAAGAAACCCCAACGCCCACACAGGGGTTTATTGGGGCCAACGTCCTGACTTTC. As protein: CASSQEETPTPTQGFIGANVLTF. The chain is built from TRBV14 and TRBJ2-6, with 7 nucleotides matching TRBD1. Germline V gives CDR1 SGHDN, CDR2 FVKESK. The CDR3 is 23 amino acids. Trimming took 0 bases from V and 3 from J; bases not matched to a gene: 23.

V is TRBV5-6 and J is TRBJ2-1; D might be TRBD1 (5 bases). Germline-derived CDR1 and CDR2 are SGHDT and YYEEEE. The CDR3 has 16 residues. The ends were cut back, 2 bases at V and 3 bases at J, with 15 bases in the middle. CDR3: CASSLGGAGRYNEQFF. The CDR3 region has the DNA TGTGCCAGCAGCTTAGGTGGGGCAGGCCGCTACAATGAGCAGTTCTTC.

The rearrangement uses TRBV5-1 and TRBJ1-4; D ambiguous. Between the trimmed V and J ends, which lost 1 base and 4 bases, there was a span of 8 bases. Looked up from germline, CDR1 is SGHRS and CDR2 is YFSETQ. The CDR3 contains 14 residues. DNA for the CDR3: TGCGCCAGCAGCTTGACGTCGGGTAATGAAAAACTGTTTTTT. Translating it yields CASSLTSGNEKLFF.

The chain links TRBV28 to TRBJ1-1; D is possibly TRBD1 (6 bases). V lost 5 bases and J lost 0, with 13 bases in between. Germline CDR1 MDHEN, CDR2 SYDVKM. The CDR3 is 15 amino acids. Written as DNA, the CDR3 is TGTGCCAGCAGTACTAGGACAGCCCTGAACACTGAAGCTTTCTTT. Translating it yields CASSTRTALNTEAFF.

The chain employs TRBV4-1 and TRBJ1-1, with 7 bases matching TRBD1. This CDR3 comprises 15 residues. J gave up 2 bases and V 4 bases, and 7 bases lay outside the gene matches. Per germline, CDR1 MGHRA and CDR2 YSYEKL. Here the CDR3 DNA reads TGCGCCAGCAGCCGAGAGACAGGGCTAAACACTGAAGCTTTCTTT. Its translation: CASSRETGLNTEAFF.

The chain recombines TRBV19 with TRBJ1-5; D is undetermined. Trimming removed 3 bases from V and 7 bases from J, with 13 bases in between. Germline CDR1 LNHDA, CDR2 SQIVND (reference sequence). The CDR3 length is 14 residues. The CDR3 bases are TGTGCCAGTAGTATTCGTAAGGGAGGCCAGCCCCAGCATTTT. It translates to CASSIRKGGQPQHF.

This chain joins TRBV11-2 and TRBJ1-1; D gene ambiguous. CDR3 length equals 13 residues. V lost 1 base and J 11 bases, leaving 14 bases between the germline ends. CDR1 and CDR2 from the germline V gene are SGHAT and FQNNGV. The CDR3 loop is CASSLGAIVGAFF. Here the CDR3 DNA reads TGTGCCAGCAGCTTAGGGGCAATCGTGGGCGCTTTCTTT. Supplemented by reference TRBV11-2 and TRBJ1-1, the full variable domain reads EAGVAQSPRYKIIEKRQSVAFWCNPISGHATLYWYQQILGQGPKLLIQFQNNGVVDDSQLPKDRFSAERLKGVDSTLKIQPAKLEDSAVYLCASSLGAIVGAFFGQGTRLTVV.

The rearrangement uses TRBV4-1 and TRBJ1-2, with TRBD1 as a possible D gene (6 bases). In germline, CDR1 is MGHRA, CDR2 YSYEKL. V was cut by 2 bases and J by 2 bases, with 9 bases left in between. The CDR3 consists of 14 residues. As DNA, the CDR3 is TGCGCCAGCAGCCAACCCGGACAGAACTATGGCTACACCTTC. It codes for CASSQPGQNYGYTF.

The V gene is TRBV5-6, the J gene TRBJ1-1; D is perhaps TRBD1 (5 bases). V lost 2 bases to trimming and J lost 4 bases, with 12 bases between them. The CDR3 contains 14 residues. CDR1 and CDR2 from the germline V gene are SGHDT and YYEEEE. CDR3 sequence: CASSFRTGGTEAFF. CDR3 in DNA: TGTGCCAGCAGCTTTCGAACGGGGGGCACTGAAGCTTTCTTT.

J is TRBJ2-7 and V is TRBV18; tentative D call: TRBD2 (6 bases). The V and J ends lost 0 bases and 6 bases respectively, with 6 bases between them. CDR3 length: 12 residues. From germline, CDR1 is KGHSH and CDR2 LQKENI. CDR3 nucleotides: TGTGCCAGCTCACCACCGGGGGGCGAGCAGTACTTC. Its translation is CASSPPGGEQYF.

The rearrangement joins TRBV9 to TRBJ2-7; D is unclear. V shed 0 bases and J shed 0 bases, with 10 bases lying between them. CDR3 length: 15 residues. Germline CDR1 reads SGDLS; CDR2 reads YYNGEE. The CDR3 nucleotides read TGTGCCAGCAGCGTAGAACCGGAGAGCTCCTACGAGCAGTACTTC. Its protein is CASSVEPESSYEQYF.

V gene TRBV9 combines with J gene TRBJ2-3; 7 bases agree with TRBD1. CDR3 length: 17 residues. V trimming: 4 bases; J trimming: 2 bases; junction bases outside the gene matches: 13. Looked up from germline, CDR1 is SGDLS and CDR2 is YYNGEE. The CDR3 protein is CASSPSPGQKNTDTQYF. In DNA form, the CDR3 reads TGTGCCAGCAGCCCGTCACCGGGACAGAAAAACACAGATACGCAGTATTTT.